This T cell receptor (beta chain) was recovered during a study of cytomegalovirus exposure and HLA in healthy donors. Study-wide results and limits: Later analysis suggested most CMV-associated TCR beta chains were HLA-restricted. The investigators catalogued about 170 TCR beta chains as cytomegalovirus-associated. Among the sequence variants, a highly shared cluster was likely an artifact of sequencing.

The donors, nominally healthy at sampling, likely had unrecorded immune exposures. In the PCR, 60 Vbeta and 13 Jbeta primers were used. Only in-frame clones appear in the TCRdb table, and some are missing; sequencing was by immunoSEQ multiplex PCR. The data hold approximately 150,000 clones, with about 80% observed a single time. The germline CDR1 and CDR2 sequences are LGHNT and FRNRAP. V shed 4 bases and J shed 2 bases, with 10 bases lying between them. The CDR3 length is 14 residues. In regard to this clone: Its matching antigen is unknown.

The sequencing sample was made of PBMCs. The chain combines TRBV12-5 with TRBJ2-3, with D tentatively TRBD2 (5 bases). The sequence was collected from a woman aged 40 to 55 in good health and CMV-seronegative. CDR3 amino acids: CASGSDRDTDTQYF. The CDR3 DNA reads TGTGCTAGTGGTTCCGATCGGGACACAGATACGCAGTATTTT.